This T cell receptor (beta chain) was found in a study of blood T cell repertoires in COVID-19. Study context: Sites across the United States, Italy and Spain contributed samples from acute and convalescent COVID-19.

How the authors handled the data: Counts of nucleated cells, estimated from reference gene primer amplification, were obtained. Assay: immunoSEQ multiplex PCR; the TCRdb copy retains only in-frame clones and omits some. The DNA was the basis for D and trimming; V, J and clone size are from that table. The sample records about 12,000 clones, around four fifths being singletons. Only one count was recorded for this clone. The CDR3 extends over 16 amino acids. After removal of 0 bases from V and 3 bases from J, the junction contained 5 bases not matched to a gene. Germline CDR1 and CDR2: MNHEY and SVGAGI.

What was sequenced was peripheral blood. The genes are TRBV6-5 and TRBJ1-2; 9 nucleotides align to TRBD1. The clonotype originates from a woman aged 60-70 years with acute or convalescent COVID-19. The CDR3 sequence: CASSYSRTGAYYGYTF. The CDR3 bases are TGTGCCAGCAGTTACTCGAGGACAGGGGCATACTATGGCTACACCTTC.